This T cell receptor beta chain was sequenced in a study of blood T cell repertoires in COVID-19. As for the study in general: Sample material is recorded as cDNA or gDNA derived from T cells, B-cell-depleted T cells, or PBMCs.

As handled by the study authors: Cell counts per sample came from amplifying reference gene primers. Assay: immunoSEQ multiplex PCR; the TCRdb copy retains only in-frame clones and omits some. V and J calls and clone size come straight from that table; D and trimming were deduced from the DNA. The table shows 150,000 to 200,000 clones, with 88% occurring only once. This CDR3 has 19 residues. Germline V gene sequence: CDR1 SGHTA, CDR2 FQGNSA. Trimming took 2 bases from V and 5 from J; bases not matched to a gene: 14. This study enrolled people aged about 18 to 90 from about two dozen US geographic areas. All recovered Cohort 3 donors got two negative PCRs, got clearance, or saw symptom resolution.

This clonotype originated in a woman between 18 and 29 years old who had recovered from COVID-19. The chain joins TRBV7-2 to TRBJ2-1; 11 bases line up with TRBD2. The specimen was PBMCs or T cells enriched from blood (not recorded which). The chain's CDR3 is CASSLSGPLASGGNNEQFF. The CDR3 nucleotides read TGTGCCAGCAGCTTATCAGGCCCATTGGCTAGCGGGGGGAACAATGAGCAGTTCTTC.